A selection of T cell receptor beta chains follows, all from one sample in a study of control samples from healthy donors and cancer patients. The table came from immunoSEQ multiplex PCR; TCRdb's copy has only in-frame clones and leaves some out. The sample lists 75,000 or so clones; more than 70% were seen once. The sample comprised PBMCs. The receptors were sampled from a man between 60 and 70 years old with colorectal cancer. CDR3s include the opening cysteine and the closing phenylalanine or tryptophan. D genes are given only for firm matches. Where a row states a size, it is once, few, many or the class of an expanded clone; other rows omit it.

V gene	D gene	clone size	J gene	CDR3 DNA	CDR3 protein
TRBV12-3/TRBV12-4	.	.	TRBJ1-2	TGTGCCAGCAGTCCGGACATTAACTATGGCTACACCTTC	CASSPDINYGYTF
TRBV28	.	.	TRBJ2-5	TGTGCCAGCAGTTTGGGGGGCTCCACGAAGACCCAGTACTTC	CASSLGGSTKTQYF
TRBV4-1	.	.	TRBJ2-7	TGCGCCAGCAGCCAAGAACTAGGGGGGTTTCGCGAGCAGTACTTC	CASSQELGGFREQYF
TRBV12-3/TRBV12-4	.	.	TRBJ2-1	TGTGCGTGGGGGGCCCATTTGAACAATGAGCAGTTCTTC	CAWGAHLNNEQFF
TRBV5-6	.	.	TRBJ2-2	TGTGCCAGCAGCTTGGGGAACACCGGGGAGCTGTTTTTT	CASSLGNTGELFF
TRBV19	TRBD1	.	TRBJ2-6	TGTGCCAGTAGTTCCGGGACAGGGGGCTCTGGGGCCAACGTCCTGACTTTC	CASSSGTGGSGANVLTF
TRBV28	.	.	TRBJ2-6	TGTGCCAGCCACCCCGGGGCGTGGGGGGCCAACGTCCTGACTTTC	CASHPGAWGANVLTF
TRBV5-1	.	.	TRBJ2-7	TGCGCCAGCAGCTCGGGGGTAGCTGACTACGAGCAGTACTTC	CASSSGVADYEQYF
TRBV11-2	.	.	TRBJ1-5	TGTGCCAGCAGTAAAGGAAGCAATCAGCCCCAGCATTTT	CASSKGSNQPQHF
TRBV7-2	.	.	TRBJ1-1	TGTGCCAGCAGCTGGGTTCAGGGTTTGAACACTGAAGCTTTCTTT	CASSWVQGLNTEAFF
TRBV7-8	.	few	TRBJ1-3	TGTGCCAGCAGCCCAAGGACCGCCGGTCCCTCTGGAAACACCATATATTTT	CASSPRTAGPSGNTIYF
TRBV5-4	TRBD2	.	TRBJ2-2	TGTGCCAGCAGCTTGGGGGGAGGGACTCAAAACACCGGGGAGCTGTTTTTT	CASSLGGGTQNTGELFF
TRBV9	.	.	TRBJ2-7	TGTGCCAGCAGCGTAGGGGCAGGGACCTACGAGCAGTACTTC	CASSVGAGTYEQYF
TRBV13	TRBD2	.	TRBJ2-5	TGTGCCAGCAGCTTAGGGGTAGCGGGGGGTCAAGAGACCCAGTACTTC	CASSLGVAGGQETQYF
TRBV6-2/TRBV6-3	TRBD2	.	TRBJ2-5	TGTGCCAGCAGTTTCCCCGGGAATAGCGGGGGCGTGACCCAGTACTTC	CASSFPGNSGGVTQYF
TRBV4-2	.	once	TRBJ1-1	TGTGCCAGCAGCCAAGAACCGGACAGCCCGAACACTGAAGCTTTCTTT	CASSQEPDSPNTEAFF
TRBV5-1	.	.	TRBJ2-2	TGCGCCAGCACCAGGGGTGCGAACACCGGGGAGCTGTTTTTT	CASTRGANTGELFF
TRBV7-9	.	few	TRBJ1-1	TGTGCCAGCAGCTTAGCGGACGGAGGGACTGAAGCTTTCTTT	CASSLADGGTEAFF
TRBV19	.	few	TRBJ1-2	TGTGCCAGCGCCTTATCTGGCGGCTACACCTTC	CASALSGGYTF
TRBV5-1	.	.	TRBJ2-1	TGCGCCAGCAGCCAGGGTAATGAGCAGTTCTTC	CASSQGNEQFF
TRBV12-5	.	.	TRBJ2-3	TGTGCTAGTGGTCGAGACACAGCTAGCACAGATACGCAGTATTTT	CASGRDTASTDTQYF
TRBV7-3	TRBD1	.	TRBJ2-2	TGTGCCAGCAGCTTAGGGGGACAGGGGTACACCGGGGAGCTGTTTTTT	CASSLGGQGYTGELFF
TRBV29-1	TRBD1	few	TRBJ1-5	TGCAGCGTTCGGCGGGACAGGGAGGAGTTGAGCAATCAGCCCCAGCATTTT	CSVRRDREELSNQPQHF
TRBV5-1	TRBD1	.	TRBJ2-7	TGCGCCAGCAGCTTGGCCTGGGGACAGGGTGTACAGCAGTACTTC	CASSLAWGQGVQQYF
TRBV19	TRBD2	.	TRBJ2-7	TGTGCCAGTAGTATATCTAGCGGGGAAACCTATACCTACGAGCAGTACTTC	CASSISSGETYTYEQYF
TRBV27	TRBD1	.	TRBJ2-7	TGTGCCAGCAGTATGCAGGGGGCTTGGTACGAGCAGTACTTC	CASSMQGAWYEQYF
TRBV27	TRBD1	few	TRBJ2-1	TGTGCCAGCAGTTTACGCAGGACAGGGGATAATGAGCAGTTCTTC	CASSLRRTGDNEQFF
TRBV5-8	.	.	TRBJ2-5	TGTGCCAGCAGCGTGGAGACCCAGTACTTC	CASSVETQYF
TRBV3-1/TRBV3-2	.	.	TRBJ2-5	TGTGCCAGCAGAGGGTTGGGACAAGAGACCCAGTACTTC	CASRGLGQETQYF
TRBV18	TRBD1	.	TRBJ1-5	TGTGCCAGCTCACCAATAAGCATCGGGACAGGGTACAATCAGCCCCAGCATTTT	CASSPISIGTGYNQPQHF
TRBV12-3/TRBV12-4	.	.	TRBJ1-1	TGTGCCAGCAGTTTAGTTGGCAGTACTGAAGCTTTCTTT	CASSLVGSTEAFF
TRBV2	.	.	TRBJ1-1	TGTGCCAGCACCCTGAACACTGAAGCTTTCTTT	CASTLNTEAFF